The source of this T cell receptor (beta chain) is a study of cytomegalovirus exposure and HLA in healthy donors (dated by TCRdb to 2015 to 2018). Context from the whole study: In an earlier analysis of approximately 500 of the donors, 250 to 350 Gb of sequence data and 90 million to 120 million unique TCR beta sequences from roughly 180 million T cells were reported. Roughly five DR-DQ haplotypes were handled as single units for association and clustering, since linkage in the cohort was strong. Typing coverage differed by locus: A, B, C, DRB1 and DQB1 were typed in roughly 620-640 donors, DQA1 in 522, DPA1 in approximately 600, and DPB1 in just under 480. HLA typing included class I and class II loci at four-digit resolution. Using immunosequencing, the study profiled T cell repertoires from some 670 subjects and related those repertoires to cytomegalovirus serostatus. In a later genetic analysis, genome-wide SNP genotypes for about three fifths of the roughly 670 donors were used, and that subset was treated as a discovery cohort. Roughly 300 gigabases of sequencing data and around 90 million unique TCR sequences made up an early release that covered over 550 HLA-typed donors. Along with the roughly 670-subject first cohort, a separate validation cohort of some 130 different subjects was used. Among about 400 genotyped donors of the cohort, an average of about 220,000 unique TCR beta nucleotide sequences was sequenced per donor, of which approximately 18% were non-productive. The study aimed to test whether cataloging public T cell receptors could reveal signatures of past pathogen exposure. Every repertoire in the discovery cohort had been generated on one and the same sequencing platform. Alongside the repertoire data, information on donor age, sex, ethnicity and CMV serostatus was compiled. Rather than using new phenotypic data, the later analysis identified candidate immune exposures from TCR beta sequences and from how often those sequences occurred across donors. In an earlier analysis of 500 to 650 of the donors, high-throughput TCR beta sequencing was used to judge whether each TCR beta V gene segment behaved as functional or pseudogenic. Among the roughly 400 genotyped donors, under 90% belonged to the genetic ancestry cluster associated with self-reported Caucasian donors. In a later analysis, previously published TCR beta repertoires from 500 to 750 donors were re-analyzed and high-resolution HLA genotyping was added so that TCR occurrence patterns could be studied. To predict cytomegalovirus infection status, the study brought together high-throughput TCR immunosequencing, statistical association of individual TCRs with disease status, and machine learning. Paper-wide results and their limitations: In a later analysis, several top co-occurrence clusters were reported to appear linked to parvovirus B19, influenza, CMV and Epstein-Barr virus. In an earlier analysis of 450 to 750 of the donors, most TCR beta V segments appeared in productive rearrangements about 90% or about 30% of the time, broadly matching IMGT annotations. When HLA alleles, especially DR and DQ, strongly co-occurred, TCR associations were difficult to assign to individual alleles. A group of highly shared sequence variants was considered likely to be a technical artifact of the sequencing pipeline. A further reported finding was that TCR beta sequences accurately predicted the HLA-A and HLA-B alleles for most subjects in the first cohort. The authors suggested that the approach could potentially be extended to other disease states and immunological phenotypes. Most TCR sequences were seen in very few donors, while some public TCRs were found in many individuals. The classifier was reported to diagnose cytomegalovirus status with high specificity and sensitivity in both the original and validation cohorts. According to a later genetic analysis, donors in an Asian-associated ancestry cluster had fewer N-insertions in productive TCRs than the approximately 630-donor mean. The 87-base-pair reads could not distinguish some IMGT-functional V segments, including TRBV6-2 and TRBV6-3, so those segments were excluded. The presence/absence analyses assumed that sequencing depth was roughly uniform across donors, and that assumption may not be true. In a later analysis, HLA-associated TCR beta chains showed more clonal expansion and lower generation probabilities than non-associated chains that were equally common. Specific HLA alleles were associated with 16,951 TCR beta sequences at a false discovery rate of 0.05 in a later analysis. In a later analysis, the rate of TCR association differed among HLA loci, with DRB1 alleles having the most associated TCRs and HLA-C alleles having the fewest. Correlated functional status among segregating V segments might be attributable to linkage disequilibrium, but an unknown experimental factor could not be ruled out. A few of the identified cytomegalovirus-associated TCR beta chains were confirmed in vitro to be specific for cytomegalovirus antigens. In a later genetic analysis, a missense DCLRE1C variant was associated with V-gene and J-gene trimming of TCR beta chains, and the association was replicated in an independent cohort. In this cohort, only TCR beta chains were sequenced, and detectable features were limited by the absence of alpha or paired-chain data. Because HLA typing was missing for some donors at each locus, association tests included only the typed subset. In the study, around 150 TCR beta chains were listed as associated with cytomegalovirus. For the cohort, immune exposure information was limited to CMV serostatus. Because counts were too low, about 18 rarely observed V segments, including chromosome 9 orphons, were excluded from the earlier analysis of several hundred of the donors. According to a later analysis, most CMV-associated TCR beta chains appeared to be HLA-restricted, and the HLA associations seemed to be driven largely by CMV exposure.

From the cysteine through the phenylalanine, the CDR3 covers 10 amino acids. The DNA shown is the 30-base CDR3, in frame from base 1. The junction shows trimming of 7 bases on V and 5 bases on J, plus 9 bases between the germline ends. According to the germline V gene (reference sequence), CDR1 reads DFQATT and CDR2 reads SNEGSKA. The library was prepared using the immunoSEQ multiplex PCR assay. For the multiplex PCR, a mixture combining 60 forward primers for TCR Vbeta segments and 13 reverse primers for TCR Jbeta segments was used. The CDR3 region of rearranged TCR beta genes was amplified from genomic DNA with a multiplex PCR assay. On the Illumina HiSeq System, the amplified TCR beta libraries were sequenced as 87-base-pair reads. Per the source publication's procedure: Across the 500 to 700 repertoires, a later analysis counted approximately 83 million unique TCR beta chains, around 11 million of which were shared by at least two donors. To remove PCR and sequencing errors, raw reads were error-corrected and collapsed into unique sequences using a nearest-neighbor algorithm that merged closely related sequences. Alignment of CDR3 sequences to IMGT reference sequences was used to assign V, D and J gene segments. For a sequence to be retained, a match of at least six nucleotides to both a V gene segment and a J gene segment was required. Rearrangements were called productive when the CDR3 lacked stop codons and stayed in frame with V and J; all others were non-productive. Following IMGT convention, CDR3 was defined as the stretch from the second conserved V-encoded cysteine up to the conserved J-encoded phenylalanine. The earlier analysis of about 610 of the donors excluded any sequence lacking an unambiguous match to a single V gene segment. An earlier analysis of 450 to 650 of the donors called V segments functional above 56.7% productive rearrangements and segregating when the between-donor standard deviation exceeded 5%. A statistical classification framework was developed to diagnose cytomegalovirus status using the catalog of TCR beta chain sequences. In a later analysis, V and J genes were assigned by comparing TCR nucleotide sequences against IMGT/GENE-DB human TR gene sequences. The TCRdist pipeline was used in a later analysis to assign CDR3 sequences and most-parsimonious VDJ recombination scenarios. In a later analysis, each TCR beta chain was defined by its CDR3 amino acid sequence together with its V-gene family, and reads lacking a unique V-gene family were excluded. To address suspected cross-contamination and a sequencing artifact, a later analysis removed roughly 640 highly shared, low-generation-probability nucleotide sequences. In a later analysis, a clonal expansion index was calculated for each public chain from normalized within-repertoire ranks of inferred template counts. In a later analysis, generation probabilities were computed with a VDJ recombination model fitted to out-of-frame rearrangements, and the resulting probabilities were checked against IGoR. In a later analysis, hypergeometric tests were used to score TCR-TCR, TCR-HLA and TCR-CMV co-occurrence, with a repertoire-size bias correction applied to TCR pairs. In a later analysis, false discovery rates were estimated by permuting HLA or CMV assignments 20 times. In a later analysis, co-occurring TCRs were grouped with DBSCAN, and TCRdist sequence similarity was added when clustering was performed within HLA-allele-positive subsets. Repertoires with fewer than 30,000 or more than 120,000 public chains were left out of co-occurrence clustering, as were about five repertoires with anomalous nucleotide sharing. TCRdb took over this immuneACCESS table, retaining in-frame rearrangements with V and J assigned. Such tables are incomplete; in checked studies, under half of the missing clones stem from an unresolved V gene, and the remainder is unexplained. V, J and clone size are those of that table, while D and trimming were read from the DNA. For this sample the table gives 150,000 to 200,000 clones, of which roughly 84% were detected only once. Of the sample, around 0.93% falls within the top ten clones.

Details on this clone: This clone's antigen is unknown. There are no base qualities to consult, and no much larger clone falls within one base.

In total, roughly 710 healthy bone marrow donors made up the cohort. Cohort members were all nominally healthy when sampled, although unrecorded immune exposures were likely present. The donor tested CMV seronegative, placing the donor among the 350 or so seronegative members of the cohort. Each donor provided a peripheral blood sample, and peripheral blood mononuclear cells were used for TCR beta sequencing. The Qiagen DNeasy Blood Extraction Kit was used to extract genomic DNA from the blood cell samples. The V and J segments used are TRBV20-1 and TRBJ2-7; no confident D gene assignment can be made. The source is a man aged 30 to 45 in good health and CMV-seronegative. Sequencing used PBMCs. CDR3 reads: CSVQIHEQYF. The bases are TGCAGTGTGCAGATCCACGAGCAGTACTTC.